Sequencing of this TCR beta chain was carried out in a study of lymphopenia after photon versus proton radiotherapy. Clones were read by immunoSEQ multiplex PCR, and TCRdb kept only the in-frame ones, dropping some. The sample yields about 24,000 clones, around four fifths seen once. Germline CDR1 reads SGHRS; CDR2 reads YFSETQ. Trimming removed 4 bases from V and 4 bases from J, with 17 bases in between. This CDR3 comprises 15 residues. About this clone itself: Its matching antigen is unknown.

Notes on the study in general: Under photons, naive T cells and diversity fell while effector/memory populations rose. Authors raise, but do not show, better survival with proton therapy. Oligoclonal CD8+ Temra expansion after nadir drove photon patients' diversity drop. Larger post-nadir TCR diversity loss correlated inversely with survival in deceased patients.

The V and J genes are TRBV5-1 and TRBJ2-5; possibly TRBD2 for D (6 bases). The receptor comes from a woman in her 70s with pancreatic cancer. Sequencing was performed on peripheral blood, taken from a patient treated with proton-based radiotherapy. CDR3 in amino acids: CASSNGGDLRETQYF. The CDR3 nucleotides read TGCGCCAGCAGCAACGGCGGGGATTTACGAGAGACCCAGTACTTC.